Listed below are T cell receptor beta chains from one sample, sequenced in a study of cytomegalovirus exposure and HLA in healthy donors. The method was immunoSEQ multiplex PCR; TCRdb's version includes in-frame clones alone and lacks a portion of them. Among around 150,000 clones listed, roughly 86% were seen once. Sequenced input: PBMCs. The receptors here all came from a woman aged 40 to 50 in good health and CMV-seronegative. The CDR3 runs from the conserved cysteine through the conserved F or W. D genes are given only for firm matches. The listing skips clone size in some rows; elsewhere it reads once, few, many or a size class.

V gene	D gene	clone size	J gene	CDR3 DNA	CDR3 protein
TRBV27	TRBD1	-	TRBJ1-2	TGTGCCAGCACGTTTGCCCCGGGACAGTGGTATGGCTACACCTTC	CASTFAPGQWYGYTF
TRBV11-3	-	-	TRBJ2-1	TGTGCCAGCAGCTTAGGCCGGGGAGCCTACAATGAGCAGTTCTTC	CASSLGRGAYNEQFF
TRBV28	-	few	TRBJ1-3	TGTGCCAGCAGTCTCCCGGGACACCTTCAAGTTGACTCTGGAAACACCATATATTTT	CASSLPGHLQVDSGNTIYF
TRBV7-2	TRBD1	-	TRBJ2-5	TGTGCCAGCAGCTTTAGTCTAGGGACAGGGCAAGAGACCCAGTACTTC	CASSFSLGTGQETQYF
TRBV5-1	TRBD1	-	TRBJ2-7	TGCGCCAGCAGCAGGACAGGGGCTATAGTTGAGCAGTACTTC	CASSRTGAIVEQYF
TRBV5-6	-	-	TRBJ1-5	TGTGCCAGCAGCTTGGGGCCAGGCTCTGGCCAGCCCCAGCATTTT	CASSLGPGSGQPQHF
TRBV6-1	-	-	TRBJ1-4	TGTGCCAGCAGTGAATTACGGGGGGTGGGATATGAAAAACTGTTTTTT	CASSELRGVGYEKLFF
TRBV18	-	once	TRBJ1-1	TGTGCCAGCTCGAATGAGGAGGGGTACACTGAAGCTTTCTTT	CASSNEEGYTEAFF
TRBV19	-	-	TRBJ1-5	TGTGCCAGTAGGATCCAGGGTTTTAATCAGCCCCAGCATTTT	CASRIQGFNQPQHF
TRBV6-1	-	-	TRBJ1-2	TGTGCCAGTAGCAGACCAGGGATGGACTATGGCTACACCTTC	CASSRPGMDYGYTF
TRBV19	-	few	TRBJ1-2	TGTGCCAGTAGTACACCGGGACAAGACTATGGCTACACCTTC	CASSTPGQDYGYTF
TRBV4-3	-	-	TRBJ1-1	TGCGCCAGCAGCCAAGATTGGGGGGGCGGCACTGAAGCTTTCTTT	CASSQDWGGGTEAFF
TRBV9	TRBD2	-	TRBJ2-5	TGTGCCAGCAGCGTAGCTGGGTCTATCTATGGACTAGCGGGATTCCAAGAGACCCAGTACTTC	CASSVAGSIYGLAGFQETQYF
TRBV11-3	TRBD2	-	TRBJ2-3	TGTGCCAGCAGGCGGACTAGCGGGAGTCTTAGCACAGATACGCAGTATTTT	CASRRTSGSLSTDTQYF